These T cell receptor beta chains were read from a single sample in a study of beta chain features in type 1 diabetes. The repertoire was sequenced with immunoSEQ multiplex PCR; TCRdb's copy has only in-frame clones and lacks some. The table includes hundreds of thousands of clones, about 14% detected once. Sequenced material: central memory CD4+ T cells from blood. The receptors stem from a man aged 30 to 39 in good health. Each CDR3 is given with its conserved first and last residue. The D gene is left open where the match is weak. The listing skips clone size in some rows; elsewhere it reads once, few, many or a size class.

cdr3_aa: CASSIAQGTQYF; cdr3_nt: TGTGCCAGCAGCATTGCACAGGGGACGCAGTATTTT; j_call: TRBJ2-3; clone_size: .; cdr3_length: 12; d_call: TRBD1; v_call: TRBV7-2
cdr3_aa: CASSYRLAEETQYF; cdr3_nt: TGTGCCAGCAGTTACAGACTAGCCGAGGAGACCCAGTACTTC; j_call: TRBJ2-5; clone_size: .; cdr3_length: 14; d_call: TRBD2; v_call: TRBV6-5
cdr3_aa: CASSPRDYNNEQFF; cdr3_nt: TGTGCCAGCAGCCCAAGGGACTACAACAATGAGCAGTTCTTC; j_call: TRBJ2-1; clone_size: .; cdr3_length: 14; d_call: TRBD2; v_call: TRBV11-3
cdr3_aa: CASSFQAGGGQTQYF; cdr3_nt: TGTGCCAGCAGCTTTCAAGCGGGAGGGGGGCAGACGCAGTATTTT; j_call: TRBJ2-3; clone_size: .; cdr3_length: 15; d_call: TRBD2; v_call: TRBV7-2
cdr3_aa: CSVSDLANVLTF; cdr3_nt: TGCAGCGTCTCTGACCTGGCCAACGTCCTGACTTTC; j_call: TRBJ2-6; clone_size: few; cdr3_length: 12; d_call: .; v_call: TRBV29-1
cdr3_aa: CASSQIGTSLDEQFF; cdr3_nt: TGCGCCAGCAGCCAAATAGGGACTAGTCTCGATGAGCAGTTCTTC; j_call: TRBJ2-1; clone_size: few; cdr3_length: 15; d_call: TRBD2; v_call: TRBV4-3
cdr3_aa: CASRRLAVYTDTQYF; cdr3_nt: TGTGCCAGCAGAAGACTAGCGGTCTACACAGATACGCAGTATTTT; j_call: TRBJ2-3; clone_size: many; cdr3_length: 15; d_call: TRBD2; v_call: TRBV27
cdr3_aa: CATTHQNTGELFF; cdr3_nt: TGTGCCACCACACACCAGAACACCGGGGAGCTGTTTTTT; j_call: TRBJ2-2; clone_size: .; cdr3_length: 13; d_call: .; v_call: TRBV19
cdr3_aa: CASSLGMYEQFF; cdr3_nt: TGTGCCAGTAGCCTCGGGATGTATGAGCAGTTCTTC; j_call: TRBJ2-1; clone_size: few; cdr3_length: 12; d_call: .; v_call: TRBV19
cdr3_aa: CASSTLGTGELFF; cdr3_nt: TGTGCCAGCAGCACGCTGGGCACCGGGGAGCTGTTTTTT; j_call: TRBJ2-2; clone_size: many; cdr3_length: 13; d_call: .; v_call: TRBV7-2
cdr3_aa: CASSLGSSGTQETQYF; cdr3_nt: TGTGCCAGCAGCCTAGGGAGTAGCGGGACTCAAGAGACCCAGTACTTC; j_call: TRBJ2-5; clone_size: .; cdr3_length: 16; d_call: TRBD2; v_call: TRBV7-2
cdr3_aa: CASSPGGSKNIQYF; cdr3_nt: TGCGCCAGCAGCCCGGGTGGGTCCAAAAACATTCAGTACTTC; j_call: TRBJ2-4; clone_size: many; cdr3_length: 14; d_call: .; v_call: TRBV5-1
cdr3_aa: CASRLVGQDYGYTF; cdr3_nt: TGTGCCAGCAGATTAGTAGGACAGGACTATGGCTACACCTTC; j_call: TRBJ1-2; clone_size: .; cdr3_length: 14; d_call: TRBD1; v_call: TRBV7-2
cdr3_aa: CASSLGQTNTGELFF; cdr3_nt: TGCGCCAGCAGCTTGGGGCAGACAAACACCGGGGAGCTGTTTTTT; j_call: TRBJ2-2; clone_size: .; cdr3_length: 15; d_call: .; v_call: TRBV5-1
cdr3_aa: CASSPGLAQETQYF; cdr3_nt: TGTGCCAGCAGCCCGGGACTAGCACAAGAGACCCAGTACTTC; j_call: TRBJ2-5; clone_size: .; cdr3_length: 14; d_call: TRBD2; v_call: TRBV11-3
cdr3_aa: CASSAGQRIYTEAFF; cdr3_nt: TGTGCCAGCAGCGCGGGACAGAGGATCTACACTGAAGCTTTCTTT; j_call: TRBJ1-1; clone_size: .; cdr3_length: 15; d_call: TRBD1; v_call: TRBV7-2
cdr3_aa: CASSYLGLKETQYF; cdr3_nt: TGTGCCAGCAGTTACTTGGGACTCAAAGAGACCCAGTACTTC; j_call: TRBJ2-5; clone_size: .; cdr3_length: 14; d_call: .; v_call: TRBV6-5
cdr3_aa: CASSYAGGVYIQYF; cdr3_nt: TGTGCCAGCAGTTACGCGGGCGGTGTTTACATTCAGTACTTC; j_call: TRBJ2-4; clone_size: .; cdr3_length: 14; d_call: .; v_call: TRBV6-5
cdr3_aa: CASSSTGPAGYTF; cdr3_nt: TGTGCCAGCAGCTCGACAGGGCCCGCCGGCTACACCTTC; j_call: TRBJ1-2; clone_size: .; cdr3_length: 13; d_call: TRBD1; v_call: TRBV7-2
cdr3_aa: CASSQDKGLGYGYTF; cdr3_nt: TGCGCCAGCAGCCAAGATAAGGGCTTGGGCTATGGCTACACCTTC; j_call: TRBJ1-2; clone_size: few; cdr3_length: 15; d_call: .; v_call: TRBV4-3
cdr3_aa: CASSLDGGPQHF; cdr3_nt: TGCGCCAGCAGCCTTGACGGAGGGCCCCAGCATTTT; j_call: TRBJ1-5; clone_size: .; cdr3_length: 12; d_call: .; v_call: TRBV4-3
cdr3_aa: CATSRAPGGEETQYF; cdr3_nt: TGTGCCACCAGCAGAGCCCCAGGGGGAGAAGAGACCCAGTACTTC; j_call: TRBJ2-5; clone_size: few; cdr3_length: 15; d_call: TRBD1; v_call: TRBV15
cdr3_aa: CASSLDRANSPLHF; cdr3_nt: TGTGCCAGCAGCCTTGACAGGGCTAATTCACCCCTCCACTTT; j_call: TRBJ1-6; clone_size: few; cdr3_length: 14; d_call: TRBD1; v_call: TRBV6-5
cdr3_aa: CAISSGVAGNTIYF; cdr3_nt: TGTGCCATCAGTTCGGGCGTCGCTGGAAACACCATATATTTT; j_call: TRBJ1-3; clone_size: many; cdr3_length: 14; d_call: .; v_call: TRBV10-3
cdr3_aa: CASIKGSGNYNEQFF; cdr3_nt: TGTGCCAGCATCAAGGGTAGCGGGAACTACAATGAGCAGTTCTTC; j_call: TRBJ2-1; clone_size: .; cdr3_length: 15; d_call: TRBD2; v_call: TRBV7-9
cdr3_aa: CASSSSGTGKSEQFF; cdr3_nt: TGTGCCAGCAGCTCAAGCGGGACAGGGAAATCGGAGCAGTTCTTC; j_call: TRBJ2-1; clone_size: once; cdr3_length: 15; d_call: TRBD1; v_call: TRBV6-1
cdr3_aa: CASSLIDGEQFF; cdr3_nt: TGTGCCAGCAGCTTAATTGACGGAGAGCAGTTCTTC; j_call: TRBJ2-1; clone_size: .; cdr3_length: 12; d_call: .; v_call: TRBV7-6
cdr3_aa: CASSSGQQETQYF; cdr3_nt: TGTGCCAGCAGCTCCGGACAGCAAGAGACCCAGTACTTC; j_call: TRBJ2-5; clone_size: few; cdr3_length: 13; d_call: .; v_call: TRBV5-8
cdr3_aa: CASRSGYRVMNEQFF; cdr3_nt: TGTGCCAGCAGATCAGGGTACAGGGTGATGAATGAGCAGTTCTTC; j_call: TRBJ2-1; clone_size: .; cdr3_length: 15; d_call: .; v_call: TRBV28
cdr3_aa: CASSLHSSGNTIYF; cdr3_nt: TGTGCCAGCAGCCTACACAGCTCCGGAAACACCATATATTTT; j_call: TRBJ1-3; clone_size: few; cdr3_length: 14; d_call: .; v_call: TRBV11-2
cdr3_aa: CASSQDPQRGGPETQYF; cdr3_nt: TGTGCCAGCAGCCAAGATCCCCAGCGGGGGGGCCCGGAGACCCAGTACTTC; j_call: TRBJ2-5; clone_size: few; cdr3_length: 17; d_call: TRBD2; v_call: TRBV7-7
cdr3_aa: CASSSDGTGNTIYF; cdr3_nt: TGCGCCAGCAGCTCGGACGGGACTGGAAACACCATATATTTT; j_call: TRBJ1-3; clone_size: .; cdr3_length: 14; d_call: .; v_call: TRBV5-1
cdr3_aa: CASSVHGGRLVDEQFF; cdr3_nt: TGTGCCAGCAGTGTCCATGGCGGGAGATTGGTGGATGAGCAGTTCTTC; j_call: TRBJ2-1; clone_size: few; cdr3_length: 16; d_call: TRBD2; v_call: TRBV25-1
cdr3_aa: CASSLAQGAYNEQFF; cdr3_nt: TGTGCCAGCAGCTTAGCCCAGGGGGCCTACAATGAGCAGTTCTTC; j_call: TRBJ2-1; clone_size: few; cdr3_length: 15; d_call: TRBD1; v_call: TRBV7-9
cdr3_aa: CASSEIVDTQYF; cdr3_nt: TGTGCCAGCAGCGAAATTGTAGATACGCAGTATTTT; j_call: TRBJ2-3; clone_size: few; cdr3_length: 12; d_call: .; v_call: TRBV7-2
cdr3_aa: CASSLQGVRGYTF; cdr3_nt: TGTGCCAGCAGCTTACAGGGAGTCCGTGGCTACACCTTC; j_call: TRBJ1-2; clone_size: few; cdr3_length: 13; d_call: .; v_call: TRBV5-6